This T cell receptor (beta chain) was recorded in a study of T cell repertoires in cytomegalovirus infection (dated by TCRdb to the late 2010s). In terms of the full investigation: Recently identified HLA-C-restricted CMV epitopes, whose presentation resists viral immunomodulation, were targeted by peptide stimulations together with well-studied HLA-B-restricted epitopes. Donor HLA type was relevant to the analysis, because carriage of CMV infection together with the matching HLA type was indicated by public TCR beta signatures. Beyond this particular receptor, the publication reports: The ex vivo response was dominated by HLA-C-restricted CMV-specific TCR beta clonotypes, and the single most frequent clonotype in two of eight donors was supplied by these HLA-C-restricted clonotypes. In both this cohort and an independent cohort of some 380 donors, the cumulative frequency of public TCR beta family members distinguished carriers of CMV infection plus the relevant HLA type.

For sequencing, an Illumina HiSeq 1500 was employed. Using fastp at Q25 and MiXCR, TCRdb reprocessed the public reads and kept productive beta chains. Every CDR3 protein is listed once, alongside the most common genes and DNA of its rows. The sample table contains roughly 180,000 distinct CDR3 sequences; only one count was recorded for less than 25% of them. Clones ranked in the top ten supply about 25% of the sample. From cysteine to phenylalanine, the CDR3 is 17 amino acids long. Just the 51-base CDR3 DNA is kept, in frame starting at base 1. Trimming leaves V shorter by 0 bases and J shorter by 3 bases, with the junction holding 8 bases beyond the gene matches. The germline V gene (reference sequence) specifies LNHNV as CDR1 and YYDKDF as CDR2. This specimen's treatment or condition label, interpreted: in vitro stimulation with specific CMV peptide epitopes to enrich CMV-specific T cells. To note about this clonotype: Its antigen remains unidentified. No quality values exist for individual bases; no much larger clone is one base distant.

This specimen consisted of CD8+ T cells from cultured PBMCs, obtained from culture after CMV antigen stimulation. This clonotype originated in a human donor in good health (CMV status not recorded). Some clones in this sample may be carry-over from other donors' samples. The sequence links TRBV15 to TRBJ2-3, and TRBD1 matches 8 of the central bases. The DNA is as follows: TGTGCCACCAGCAGAGATAGGTACAGGGGGGAAACAGATACGCAGTATTTT. Translated, this is CATSRDRYRGETDTQYF.